The 26 T cell receptor beta chains listed next were all sequenced from one sample in a study of T cells after yellow fever vaccination. Via MiXCR, TCRdb re-called the 5' RACE reads, giving one row per CDR3 protein. The table records some 420,000 distinct CDR3 sequences, 18% of them present only once. Sequenced here: PBMCs, sampled before the yellow fever booster vaccination. The receptors shown here come from a man aged 18 to 29 who received the YFV17D yellow fever vaccine.

The V and J genes are TRBV12-3 or TRBV12-4 and TRBJ2-3, with no clear D. The CDR3 extends over 12 amino acids. V lost 6 bases and J lost 7, with 11 bases in between. The CDR3 bases are TGTGCCAGCAGCCGGGTGGGTAATACGCAGTATTTT. Residues: CASSRVGNTQYF.

This clonotype was detected a few times. The chain recombines TRBV6-6 with TRBJ2-7; D assignment may be TRBD1 or TRBD2 (5 bases each). The V gene lost 8 bases and the J gene lost 6 bases, with 17 bases spanning the gap. This CDR3 is built from 13 residues. Germline V gene lookup returns CDR1 MNHNY and CDR2 SVGAGI (reference sequence). CDR3 DNA: TGTGCCAGCTTCCCGGGGCAGGGAGCCGAGCAGTACGTC. Translation: CASFPGQGAEQYV.

The gene calls are TRBV6-5 and TRBJ2-5, with 10 nucleotides matching TRBD1. This CDR3 comprises 13 residues. With V trimmed by 6 bases and J by 3 bases, 1 base remained unmatched. Germline V CDR1 and CDR2: MNHEY, SVGAGI. CDR3 in DNA: TGTGCCAGCAGGGGACAGGGGAAAGAGACCCAGTACTTC. It specifies CASRGQGKETQYF.

The V and J genes are TRBV20-1 and TRBJ2-2, with TRBD1 matching over 10 bases. The V and J ends lost 7 bases and 3 bases, in that order; junction bases with no gene match: 8. Per the germline V gene, CDR1 is DFQATT and CDR2 is SNEGSKA (reference sequence). The CDR3 runs 15 residues. CDR3 in amino acids: CSVKTGGADTGELFF. The CDR3 coding sequence is TGCAGTGTTAAGACAGGGGGCGCGGACACCGGGGAGCTGTTTTTT.

This clonotype occurred many times. The chain links TRBV5-5 to TRBJ1-4; 10 bases are a match to TRBD1. V shed 4 bases, J shed 7 bases, and the junction held 1 base outside the gene matches. Germline-derived CDR1 and CDR2 are SGHKS and YYEKEE (reference sequence). The CDR3 has 13 residues. CDR3 region: CASSRDRGEKLFF. The CDR3 coding sequence is TGTGCCAGCAGCCGGGACAGGGGTGAAAAACTGTTTTTT.

This clonotype was found a few times. V and J are TRBV24-1 and TRBJ2-5; unclear D gene. Looked up from germline, CDR1 is KGHDR and CDR2 is SFDVKD. V was cut by 4 bases and J by 0 bases, with 11 bases left in between. This CDR3 is 15 amino acids long. CDR3 loop: CATSDPRGHQETQYF. CDR3 DNA sequence: TGTGCCACCAGTGACCCCCGAGGACACCAAGAGACCCAGTACTTC.

The table lists this clonotype with a few counts. The rearrangement joins TRBV2 to TRBJ1-4; weak D call: TRBD1 (6 bases). The CDR3 totals 13 residues. The V gene's germline CDR1 is SNHLY and CDR2 FYNNEI. Between the trimmed V and J ends, which lost 6 bases and 7 bases, there was a span of 12 bases. The CDR3 loop reads CASRGGLSEKLFF. Here the CDR3 DNA reads TGTGCCAGCAGAGGGGGGTTGAGTGAAAAACTGTTTTTT.

CDR3 loop: CSARRGGRGGYGYTF. The CDR3 DNA is TGCAGTGCTAGACGGGGCGGCAGGGGCGGCTATGGCTACACCTTC. V is TRBV20-1 and J is TRBJ1-2; D is possibly TRBD1 (6 bases). The CDR3 has 15 residues. The ends were cut back, 2 bases at V and 4 bases at J, with 17 bases in the middle. Looked up from germline, CDR1 is DFQATT and CDR2 is SNEGSKA (reference sequence).

The chain recombines TRBV5-1 with TRBJ2-2; weak D call: TRBD1 (6 bases). Trimming pared 3 bases from V and 0 bases from J, leaving 12 bases between. There are 16 residues in the CDR3. Germline V gives CDR1 SGHRS, CDR2 YFSETQ. The DNA of the CDR3 is TGCGCCAGCAGCTCGACCGGGACACCGAACACCGGGGAGCTGTTTTTT. Its translation is CASSSTGTPNTGELFF.

This clonotype turned up a few times. This rearrangement joins TRBV5-6 to TRBJ2-7; 7 bases agree with TRBD2. Per germline, CDR1 SGHDT and CDR2 YYEEEE. Unmatched junction bases numbered 4, after V lost 4 bases and J lost 0 bases. The CDR3 is made up of 14 amino acids. Here the CDR3 DNA reads TGTGCCAGCAGCGCCGGGACTAACTCCTACGAGCAGTACTTC. It translates to CASSAGTNSYEQYF. The whole variable domain, remainder taken from reference TRBV5-6 and TRBJ2-7, is DAGVTQSPTHLIKTRGQQVTLRCSPKSGHDTVSWYQQALGQGPQFIFQYYEEEERQRGNFPDRFSGHQFPNYSSELNVNALLLGDSALYLCASSAGTNSYEQYFGPGTRLTVT.

This clonotype was seen more than once but under ten times. This chain links TRBV7-6 with TRBJ2-5, with TRBD1 identical over 8 bases. V dropped 5 bases and J dropped 5; count of bases not matched to a gene: 7. The CDR3 has 14 amino acids. Germline V gene sequence: CDR1 SGHVS, CDR2 FNYEAQ. CDR3 DNA: TGTGCCAGCAGCCGAGACAGGGGAGACGAGACCCAGTACTTC. Protein sequence: CASSRDRGDETQYF.

The chain uses TRBV3-1 and TRBJ1-4, with D perhaps TRBD1 (6 bases). The germline gives CDR1 LGHDT, CDR2 YNNKEL (reference sequence). The CDR3 covers 13 residues. V was clipped by 1 base and J by 7 bases, with 7 bases between them. CDR3 region: CASSQGTVEKLFF. CDR3 nucleotide sequence: TGTGCCAGCAGCCAAGGGACAGTTGAAAAACTGTTTTTT.

This clonotype was recorded a few times. V is TRBV6-4 and J is TRBJ2-3, with unresolved D. CDR1 is MRHNA and CDR2 is SNTAGT in the germline V gene. The CDR3 has 15 residues. Trimming removed 8 bases from V and 0 bases from J, with 15 bases in between. CDR3 DNA sequence: TGTGCCAGCGCCATTCGGCCGACTAGCACAGATACGCAGTATTTT. It is translated as CASAIRPTSTDTQYF.

This clonotype was detected a few times. The V and J genes are TRBV13 and TRBJ2-5, with unresolved D. Deletions cut 0 bases from V and 4 bases from J, with 12 bases between. Germline V gene lookup returns CDR1 PRHDT and CDR2 FYEKMQ (reference sequence). CDR3 length: 15 residues. CDR3 in DNA: TGTGCCAGCAGCTTAGGATTAGAGGTCACAGAGACCCAGTACTTC. As protein: CASSLGLEVTETQYF.

The chain uses TRBV4-1 and TRBJ1-5, with D maybe TRBD1 (6 bases). This CDR3 has 14 residues. V was trimmed by 1 base and J by 7 bases, leaving 11 bases between them. Germline CDR1 reads MGHRA; CDR2 reads YSYEKL. The DNA for the CDR3 is TGCGCCAGCAGCCAAGCTCCAGGGGACCAGCCCCAGCATTTT. It codes for CASSQAPGDQPQHF.

The chain recombines TRBV20-1 with TRBJ2-2; 14 positions match TRBD2. The CDR3 covers 16 residues. Germline trimming cut 5 bases from V and 2 bases from J; bases unmatched to any gene: 4. The germline gives CDR1 DFQATT, CDR2 SNEGSKA (reference sequence). The CDR3: CSASGLAGGNTGELFF. DNA for the CDR3: TGCAGTGCTTCAGGACTAGCGGGGGGTAACACCGGGGAGCTGTTTTTT.

The CDR3: CASSLGVSWRADTQYF. The CDR3, as DNA: TGTGCCAGCAGCTTAGGAGTTAGCTGGAGGGCAGATACGCAGTATTTT. This chain uses TRBV7-2 with TRBJ2-3; D may be TRBD2 (6 bases). CDR1 SGHTA and CDR2 FQGNSA come from the germline V gene. The CDR3 length is 16 residues. Trimming stripped 1 base from V and 4 bases from J, with 15 bases between.

Only a few counts were recorded for this clonotype. The CDR3 sequence is CASSQGTGAGIQYF. DNA for the CDR3: TGCGCCAGCAGCCAAGGGACAGGGGCAGGCATTCAGTACTTC. The gene calls are TRBV4-3 and TRBJ2-4; TRBD1 matches at 9 bases. This CDR3 has 14 residues. J lost 9 bases, V lost 1 base, and 4 bases had no gene match. Germline V gives CDR1 LGHNA, CDR2 YSLEER.

The rearrangement links TRBV6-5 to TRBJ2-1; 11 bases are a match to TRBD2. Trimming took 7 bases from V and 2 from J; bases not matched to a gene: 4. CDR1 MNHEY and CDR2 SVGAGI come from the germline V gene. The CDR3 contains 15 residues. CDR3 amino acids: CASKDSGGAYNEQFF. CDR3 sequence (DNA): TGTGCCAGCAAGGATAGCGGGGGGGCCTACAATGAGCAGTTCTTC.

This clonotype was seen only a few times. The J gene is TRBJ1-3, the V gene TRBV7-2, with no clear D. Germline assignment: CDR1 SGHTA and CDR2 FQGNSA. The CDR3 has 16 amino acids. The germline V and J ends were trimmed by 3 bases and 0 bases, with 12 bases remaining between them. The CDR3 here is CASSLTGIRSGNTIYF. As DNA, the CDR3 is TGTGCCAGCAGCTTGACCGGGATCCGCTCTGGAAACACCATATATTTT.

This chain connects TRBV6-2 or TRBV6-3 to TRBJ2-7; D gene ambiguous. This CDR3 has 12 residues. Germline CDR1 MNHEY, CDR2 SVGEGT. The ends were cut back, 4 bases at V and 3 bases at J, with 7 bases in the middle. In DNA form, the CDR3 reads TGTGCCAGCAGTTCCAGAAACTACGAGCAGTACTTC. It is translated as CASSSRNYEQYF.

This clonotype turned up a few times. J is TRBJ1-1 and V is TRBV19, with D uncertain. The CDR3 length is 13 residues. V was pared by 7 bases and J by 4 bases, with 13 bases between. Germline lookup yields CDR1 LNHDA and CDR2 SQIVND (reference sequence). The DNA for the CDR3 is TGTGCCAGTAATTGGGCCAGGAGCACTGAAGCTTTCTTT. It codes for CASNWARSTEAFF. Full variable domain (missing parts from reference TRBV19 and TRBJ1-1): DGGITQSPKYLFRKEGQNVTLSCEQNLNHDAMYWYRQDPGQGLRLIYYSQIVNDFQKGDIAEGYSVSREKKESFPLTVTSAQKNPTAFYLCASNWARSTEAFFGQGTRLTVV.

CDR3 sequence: CASSLLGGGVRDTQYF. In DNA form, the CDR3 reads TGTGCCAGCAGCTTATTGGGAGGGGGCGTAAGAGATACGCAGTATTTT. This chain connects TRBV7-2 to TRBJ2-3, with D possibly called TRBD1 or TRBD2 (7 bases each). This CDR3 has 16 residues. Per germline, CDR1 SGHTA and CDR2 FQGNSA. V was clipped by 2 bases and J by 5 bases, with 17 bases between them.

The chain links TRBV6-1 to TRBJ2-1; 7 nucleotides match TRBD2. V lost 1 base, J lost 4 bases, and 10 bases stayed unmatched. From germline, CDR1 is MNHNS and CDR2 SASEGT. The CDR3 sequence is 17 residues long. CDR3 nucleotide sequence: TGTGCCAGCAGTGAAGAGGGTGGGCTAGCGGTGTACAATGAGCAGTTCTTC. Translating gives CASSEEGGLAVYNEQFF.

The CDR3: CASSQNGETQYF. Here the CDR3 DNA reads TGTGCCAGCAGTCAGAACGGCGAGACCCAGTACTTC. V is TRBV7-2 and J is TRBJ2-5; D remains unclear. The ends were cut back, 6 bases at V and 5 bases at J, with 10 bases in the middle. This CDR3 has 12 amino acids. Germline values: CDR1 SGHTA, CDR2 FQGNSA.

This clonotype was counted a few times. The CDR3 is CASSFRDKVNGYTF. CDR3 nucleotides: TGTGCCAGCAGCTTCCGGGACAAGGTTAATGGCTACACCTTC. The chain combines TRBV5-6 with TRBJ1-2, with a possible D match to TRBD1 (6 bases). CDR3 length: 14 amino acids. Per the germline V gene, CDR1 is SGHDT and CDR2 is YYEEEE. V was clipped by 2 bases and J by 6 bases, with 14 bases between them.